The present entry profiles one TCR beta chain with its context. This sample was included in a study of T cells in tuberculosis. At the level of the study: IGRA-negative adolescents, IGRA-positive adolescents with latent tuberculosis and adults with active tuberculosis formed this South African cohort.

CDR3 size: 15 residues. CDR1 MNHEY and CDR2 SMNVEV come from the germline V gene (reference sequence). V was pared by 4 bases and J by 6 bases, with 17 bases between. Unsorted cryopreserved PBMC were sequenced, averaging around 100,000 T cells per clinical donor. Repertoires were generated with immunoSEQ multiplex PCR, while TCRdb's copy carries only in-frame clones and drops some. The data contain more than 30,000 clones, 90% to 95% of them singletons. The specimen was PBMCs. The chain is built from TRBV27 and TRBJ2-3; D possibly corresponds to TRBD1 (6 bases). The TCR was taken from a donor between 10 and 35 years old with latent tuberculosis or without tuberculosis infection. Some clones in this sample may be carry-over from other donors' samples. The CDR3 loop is CASSSALWGRDTQYF. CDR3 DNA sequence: TGTGCCAGCAGTTCGGCGCTCTGGGGGCGGGATACGCAGTATTTT.